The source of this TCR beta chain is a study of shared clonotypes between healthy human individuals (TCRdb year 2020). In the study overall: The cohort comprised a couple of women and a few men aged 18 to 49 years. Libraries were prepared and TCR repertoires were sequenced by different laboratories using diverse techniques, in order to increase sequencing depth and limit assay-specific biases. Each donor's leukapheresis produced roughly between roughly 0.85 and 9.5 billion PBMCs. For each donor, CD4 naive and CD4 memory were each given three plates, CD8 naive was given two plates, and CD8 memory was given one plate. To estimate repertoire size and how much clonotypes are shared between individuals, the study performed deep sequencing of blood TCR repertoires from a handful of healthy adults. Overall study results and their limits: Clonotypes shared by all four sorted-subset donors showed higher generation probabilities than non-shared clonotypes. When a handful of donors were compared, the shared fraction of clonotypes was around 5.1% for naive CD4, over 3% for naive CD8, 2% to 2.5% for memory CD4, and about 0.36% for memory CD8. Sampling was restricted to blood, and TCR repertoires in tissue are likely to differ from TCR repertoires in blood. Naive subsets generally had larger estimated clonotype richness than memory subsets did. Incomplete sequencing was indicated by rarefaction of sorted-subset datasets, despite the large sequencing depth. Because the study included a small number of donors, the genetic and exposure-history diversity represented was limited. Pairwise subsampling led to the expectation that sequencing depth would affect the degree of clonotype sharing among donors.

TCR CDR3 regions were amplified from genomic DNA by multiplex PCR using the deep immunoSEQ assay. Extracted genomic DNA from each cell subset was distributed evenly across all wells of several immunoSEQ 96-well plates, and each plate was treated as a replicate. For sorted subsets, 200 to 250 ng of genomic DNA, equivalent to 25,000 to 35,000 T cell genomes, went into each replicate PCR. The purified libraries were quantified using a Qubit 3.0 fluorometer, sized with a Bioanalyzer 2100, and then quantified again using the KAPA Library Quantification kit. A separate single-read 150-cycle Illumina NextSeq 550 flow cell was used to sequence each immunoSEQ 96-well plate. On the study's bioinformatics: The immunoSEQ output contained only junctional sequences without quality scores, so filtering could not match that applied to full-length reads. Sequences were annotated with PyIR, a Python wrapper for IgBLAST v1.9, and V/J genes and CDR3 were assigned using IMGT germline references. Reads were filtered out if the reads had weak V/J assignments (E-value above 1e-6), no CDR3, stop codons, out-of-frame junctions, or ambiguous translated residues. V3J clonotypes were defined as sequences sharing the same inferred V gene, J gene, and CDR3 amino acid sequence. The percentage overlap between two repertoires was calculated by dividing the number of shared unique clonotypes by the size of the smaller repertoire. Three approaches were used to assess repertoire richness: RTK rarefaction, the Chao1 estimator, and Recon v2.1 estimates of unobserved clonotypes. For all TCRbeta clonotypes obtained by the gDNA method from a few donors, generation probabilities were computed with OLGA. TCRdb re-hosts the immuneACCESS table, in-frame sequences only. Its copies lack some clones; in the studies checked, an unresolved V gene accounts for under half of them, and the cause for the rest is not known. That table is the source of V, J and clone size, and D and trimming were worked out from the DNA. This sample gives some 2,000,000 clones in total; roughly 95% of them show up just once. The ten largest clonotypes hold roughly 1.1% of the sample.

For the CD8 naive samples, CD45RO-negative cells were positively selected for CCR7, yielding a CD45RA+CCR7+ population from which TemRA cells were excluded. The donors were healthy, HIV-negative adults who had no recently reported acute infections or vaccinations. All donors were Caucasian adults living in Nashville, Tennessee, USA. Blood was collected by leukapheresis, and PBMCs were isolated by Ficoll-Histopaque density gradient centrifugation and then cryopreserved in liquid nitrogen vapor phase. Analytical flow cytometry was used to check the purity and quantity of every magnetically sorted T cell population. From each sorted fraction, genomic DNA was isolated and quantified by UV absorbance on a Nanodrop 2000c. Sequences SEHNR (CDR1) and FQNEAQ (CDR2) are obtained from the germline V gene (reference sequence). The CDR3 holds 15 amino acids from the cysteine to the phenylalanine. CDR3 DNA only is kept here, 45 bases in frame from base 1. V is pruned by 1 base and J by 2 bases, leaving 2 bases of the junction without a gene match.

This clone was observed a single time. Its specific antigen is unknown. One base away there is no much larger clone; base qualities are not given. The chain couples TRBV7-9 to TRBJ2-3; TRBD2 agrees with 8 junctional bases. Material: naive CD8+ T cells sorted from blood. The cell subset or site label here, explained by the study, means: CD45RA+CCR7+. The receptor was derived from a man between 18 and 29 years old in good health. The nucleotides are TGTGCCAGCAGCTTAGGACTAGCGAACACAGATACGCAGTATTTT. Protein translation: CASSLGLANTDTQYF.